This passage covers 6 T cell receptor beta chains from one sample sequenced in a study of post-analysis software for immune sequencing data (dated by TCRdb to the mid-2010s). Results the study describes overall, beyond this receptor: About five TRBV segments, including TRBV5-6, TRBV5-1 and TRBV20-1, were significantly more frequent in patients than controls.

Library generation was performed with PCR. TCRdb records Illumina HiSeq 2500 as the sequencer. To reduce PCR and sequencing biases, unique molecular identifiers were built into the TCR beta cDNA libraries. TCRdb ran its own pipeline on the public reads, namely fastp trimming at Q25 and MiXCR clone calling, and kept in-frame beta chains. Each record represents a unique CDR3 protein, reported with the most common genes and DNA among its rows. This sample gives some 890,000 distinct CDR3 sequences in total; under 70% of them show up just once. The ten largest clones represent about 4.8% of the sample. Their antigens remain unidentified. Material for sequencing was blood. Receptors originate from a girl aged 10-17 years with multiple sclerosis.

The gene calls are TRBV3-1 and TRBJ2-4; the match to TRBD2 covers 7 bases. V lost 1 base, J lost 1 base, and 4 bases stayed unmatched. This CDR3 comprises 16 residues. Germline values: CDR1 LGHDT, CDR2 YNNKEL (reference sequence). The DNA of the CDR3 is TGTGCCAGCAGCCAAGCTCACGGGGGGGCCAAAAACATTCAGTACTTC. Amino acids: CASSQAHGGAKNIQYF.

The chain joins TRBV29-1 to TRBJ2-7; 7 bases map to TRBD2. The CDR3 totals 13 residues. With V trimmed by 6 bases and J by 4 bases, 9 bases remained unmatched. The germline V gene encodes CDR1 SQVTM and CDR2 ANQGSEA. CDR3 bases: TGCAGCGTGGAATTTGTGGGACTATACGAGCAGTACTTC. Translating gives CSVEFVGLYEQYF.

This chain links TRBV3-1 with TRBJ1-1; D remains unclear. Per the germline V gene, CDR1 is LGHDT and CDR2 is YNNKEL (reference sequence). The V gene lost 1 base and the J gene lost 9 bases, with 12 bases spanning the gap. CDR3 length equals 13 residues. The DNA of the CDR3 is TGTGCCAGCAGCCAAGTCGTTGGAACTAAAGCTTTCTTT. It translates to CASSQVVGTKAFF.

This chain joins TRBV29-1 and TRBJ1-4; D is possibly TRBD1 (6 bases). V lost 2 bases, J lost 4 bases, and 11 bases lay in between. Looked up from germline, CDR1 is SQVTM and CDR2 is ANQGSEA. CDR3 size: 14 residues. CDR3 DNA: TGCAGCGTTGAAAAGGGGGTGGGTAATGAAAAACTGTTTTTT. Amino acid sequence: CSVEKGVGNEKLFF.

This clonotype was counted only a few times. The chain couples TRBV7-2 to TRBJ1-5; weak D call: TRBD1 (6 bases). Germline V lookup: CDR1 SGHTA, CDR2 FQGNSA. This CDR3 region has 13 residues. Trimming pared 5 bases from V and 5 bases from J, leaving 10 bases between. The DNA for the CDR3 is TGTGCCAGCAGCCGCGAGGGGGATCAGCCCCAGCATTTT. Protein product: CASSREGDQPQHF.

The rearrangement joins TRBV11-2 to TRBJ2-1; D tentatively fits TRBD1 or TRBD2 (5 bases each). The germline V gene has CDR1 SGHAT and CDR2 FQNNGV. The CDR3 loop spans 13 amino acids. Trimming removed 6 bases from V and 9 bases from J, with 15 bases in between. CDR3 sequence (DNA): TGTGCCAGCAGGTGGGACCCGGGGAGTGAGCAGTTCTTC. Amino acid sequence: CASRWDPGSEQFF.